This entry features one T cell receptor (beta chain) sequence. Its antigen remains unidentified. Splitting the CD4+ cells yielded a CD45RA+ naive subset and a CD45RA-negative memory subset. Measured with immunoSEQ multiplex PCR; TCRdb has only the in-frame clones, and not every one. The sample yields about 2.4 million clones, 80% to 95% seen once. This entry is derived from a study of shared clonotypes between healthy human individuals. In the study overall: The people who gave samples were two women and a few men aged 18 to 49. Regarding the study as a whole: A limitation of the genetic and exposure-history diversity represented arose from few donors. Though the depth was large, rarefaction showed that sorted-subset sequencing was incomplete.

V lost 4 bases, J lost 0 bases, and 9 bases stayed unmatched. This CDR3 is built from 16 residues. Germline CDR1 is SGDLS and CDR2 is YYNGEE. This clonotype was obtained from a man aged 18 to 30 in good health. Some clones in this sample may be carry-over from other donors' samples. What was sequenced was naive CD4+ T cells from PBMCs. The subset: CD45RA+ positively selected. The chain has TRBV9 and TRBJ1-1; TRBD1 agrees at 7 bases. CDR3 nucleotide sequence: TGTGCCAGCAGCAACAGGGGACAGAACCTGAACACTGAAGCTTTCTTT. This translates into CASSNRGQNLNTEAFF.